This paragraph reports one T cell receptor beta chain. This specimen comes from a study of shared clonotypes between healthy human individuals. Study information: Donors were a couple of women and three men aged 18 to 49.

V lost 3 bases and J lost 3, with 9 bases in between. Germline CDR1 GTSNPN, CDR2 SVGIG (reference sequence). The CDR3 contains 12 residues. Genomic DNA (from each subset) was split evenly across several immunoSEQ plates. It was 150 to 250 ng DNA, tens of thousands of T cell genomes, that sorted-subset replicate PCRs used. Clones were sequenced by immunoSEQ multiplex PCR, and TCRdb holds only the in-frame ones, with some missing. The table lists about 2.4 million clones, 90% to 95% of them singletons, with 0.36% in the top ten. The receptor was derived from a man aged 18-30 years in good health. Some clones in this sample may be carry-over from other donors' samples. What was sequenced was naive CD4+ T cells from PBMCs. Stated subset: CD45RA+ positively selected. The chain has TRBV30 and TRBJ2-7; D gene unclear. The CDR3 DNA reads TGTGCCTGGAGCAGAGACAACTACGAGCAGTACTTC. It specifies CAWSRDNYEQYF.